Sequencing of this T cell receptor (beta chain) was carried out in a study of blood T cell repertoires in COVID-19. Across the study: Specimens from acute and convalescent COVID-19 originated in the United States, Italy and Spain. PBMCs, B-cell-depleted T cells, or T cells were the source of the cDNA or gDNA that made up the material.

Study processing details: Amplification from reference gene primers served as the basis for estimated nucleated cell counts. TCRdb's copy holds only in-frame clones and misses some; the assay was immunoSEQ multiplex PCR. The V and J calls and the clone size are those of that table, but D and trimming were determined from the DNA. The sample carries around 100,000 clones, about 80% recorded once. Germline V CDR1 and CDR2: LNHNV, YYDKDF (reference sequence). This CDR3 is built from 14 residues. V was clipped by 5 bases and J by 6 bases; unmatched bases: 7. The genes are TRBV15 and TRBJ1-5, with 7 bases fitting TRBD1. The TCR was taken from a man between 65 and 85 years old with active or convalescent COVID-19. Source material: peripheral blood. CDR3 protein: CATSPGGPRQPQHF. Written as DNA, the CDR3 is TGTGCCACCAGCCCAGGGGGGCCGCGTCAGCCCCAGCATTTT. The complete variable domain, with remaining parts taken from reference TRBV15 and TRBJ1-5, reads DAMVIQNPRYQVTQFGKPVTLSCSQTLNHNVMYWYQQKSSQAPKLLFHYYDKDFNNEADTPDNFQSRRPNTSFCFLDIRSPGLGDTAMYLCATSPGGPRQPQHFGDGTRLSIL.